This passage covers 18 T cell receptor beta chains from one sample sequenced in a study of control samples from healthy donors and cancer patients. The protocol was immunoSEQ multiplex PCR, while the TCRdb copy is restricted to in-frame clones and leaves out a portion. The sample has tens of thousands of clones, 85% seen once. Sequencing was carried out using PBMCs. These receptors were taken from a man in his 60s with head and neck cancer.

This clone was seen once. This chain joins TRBV11-3 and TRBJ2-1; D is undetermined. The CDR3 is made up of 13 amino acids. Per germline, CDR1 SGHNT and CDR2 YENEEA. Between the trimmed V and J ends, which lost 3 bases and 4 bases, there was a span of 7 bases. CDR3 coding DNA: TGTGCCAGCAGCTTCACAGCATACAATGAGCAGTTCTTC. It translates to CASSFTAYNEQFF.

This clone has more than one count but fewer than ten. Written as DNA, the CDR3 is TGTGCCAGCACCTTCGCGGGGACAAGTTACGAGCAGTACGTC. Residues: CASTFAGTSYEQYV. The chain couples TRBV6-5 to TRBJ2-7; D may be TRBD1 or TRBD2 (6 bases each). The V and J ends lost 7 bases and 4 bases respectively, with 17 bases between them. CDR3 length: 14 residues. Germline CDR1 reads MNHEY; CDR2 reads SVGAGI.

V usage is TRBV5-1 and J usage is TRBJ2-3, with a tentative D call TRBD2 (6 bases). V was shortened by 7 bases and J by 6 bases, with 12 bases between the two germline ends. Germline values: CDR1 SGHRS, CDR2 YFSETQ. The CDR3 runs to 12 residues. The CDR3: CASYREWDTQYF. Here the CDR3 DNA reads TGCGCCAGCTACCGGGAGTGGGATACGCAGTATTTT.

The chain has TRBV7-8 and TRBJ2-3, with TRBD2 matching 14 bases. V was pared by 5 bases and J by 8 bases, with 12 bases of the junction left unmatched. The CDR3 has 17 amino acids. The germline V gene encodes CDR1 SGHVS and CDR2 FQNEAQ. CDR3 bases: TGTGCCAGCAGCCCCCAAGGGACTAGCGGGAGTTTGGGTACGCAGTATTTT. It codes for CASSPQGTSGSLGTQYF. Combining the CDR3 with reference TRBV7-8 and TRBJ2-3 gives the whole variable domain GAGVSQSPRYKVAKRGQDVALRCDPISGHVSLFWYQQALGQGPEFLTYFQNEAQLDKSGLPSDRFFAERPEGSVSTLKIQRTQQEDSAVYLCASSPQGTSGSLGTQYFGPGTRLTVL.

The gene calls are TRBV2 and TRBJ2-7; possible D gene TRBD1, 5 bases. V dropped 11 bases and J dropped 4 bases, with 15 bases sitting between them. The CDR3 is 12 amino acids. Germline V gene data show CDR1 as SNHLY and CDR2 as FYNNEI. This chain's CDR3 is CAGAVRAYEQYF. The CDR3 coding sequence is TGTGCCGGGGCAGTTCGCGCTTACGAGCAGTACTTC.

V gene TRBV7-9 combines with J gene TRBJ2-2; D tentatively reads TRBD1 or TRBD2 (5 bases each). CDR1 SEHNR and CDR2 FQNEAQ come from the germline V gene (reference sequence). The CDR3 contains 13 residues. Trimming left V 1 base short and J 5 bases short, with 5 bases between. The CDR3 reads CASSLGGTGELFF. The CDR3 DNA reads TGTGCCAGCAGCTTAGGGGGGACCGGGGAGCTGTTTTTT.

The chain combines TRBV7-3 with TRBJ2-1, with 8 bases fitting TRBD2. There are 18 residues in the CDR3. Germline CDR1 is SGHTA and CDR2 is FQGTGA. V lost 1 base to trimming and J lost 7 bases; unmatched junction nucleotides: 15. The CDR3: CASSLNGGLRTSSNEQFF. CDR3 DNA: TGTGCCAGCAGCTTAAATGGGGGGCTAAGGACTAGCAGTAATGAGCAGTTCTTC. The full variable domain, its missing parts supplied by reference TRBV7-3 and TRBJ2-1, is GAGVSQTPSNKVTEKGKYVELRCDPISGHTALYWYRQSLGQGPEFLIYFQGTGAADDSGLPNDRFFAVRPEGSVSTLKIQRTERGDSAVYLCASSLNGGLRTSSNEQFFGPGTRLTVL.

This chain joins TRBV7-9 and TRBJ2-1, with 8 bases fitting TRBD2. CDR1 and CDR2 (germline): SEHNR, FQNEAQ (reference sequence). V trimming: 5 bases; J trimming: 3 bases; junction bases outside the gene matches: 6. This CDR3 spans 15 amino acids. The CDR3 here is CASSPQRENYNEQFF. As DNA, the CDR3 is TGTGCCAGCAGCCCCCAGCGGGAGAACTACAATGAGCAGTTCTTC.

This clone was seen only a few times. The V and J genes are TRBV6-5 and TRBJ2-2; TRBD2 aligns across 8 bases. V shed 8 bases and J 2 bases; nucleotides not matched to a gene: 4. Per the germline V gene, CDR1 is MNHEY and CDR2 is SVGAGI. This CDR3 comprises 14 residues. In DNA, the CDR3 is TGTGCCAGCCGCGGGGGGACCAACACCGGGGAGCTGTTTTTT. This gives the protein CASRGGTNTGELFF.

The chain carries TRBV27 and TRBJ1-1; D not resolved. CDR1 MNHEY and CDR2 SMNVEV come from the germline V gene (reference sequence). The germline V and J ends were trimmed by 5 bases and 1 base, with 5 bases remaining between them. This CDR3 is 12 amino acids long. The CDR3 protein is CASSPGNTEAFF. CDR3 in DNA: TGTGCCAGCAGTCCAGGGAACACTGAAGCTTTCTTT.

This chain links TRBV5-8 with TRBJ2-3; TRBD2 aligns across 8 bases. The ends lost 7 bases at V and 0 bases at J; junction bases unmatched: 10. CDR3 length: 16 residues. Germline V lookup: CDR1 SGHTS, CDR2 YDEGEE. CDR3 nucleotide sequence: TGTGCCAGCGGTAACGGGAGGGCTTCTAGCACAGATACGCAGTATTTT. Translated, it gives CASGNGRASSTDTQYF.

The chain is built from TRBV5-1 and TRBJ1-2; possible D gene TRBD1, 5 bases. With 0 bases removed from V and 10 bases from J, the gap between germline ends came to 13 bases. Germline assignment: CDR1 SGHRS and CDR2 YFSETQ. The CDR3 covers 13 residues. CDR3 DNA: TGCGCCAGCAGCTTGGGGGGGTTCCTTGACTACACCTTC. It yields the protein CASSLGGFLDYTF.

V usage is TRBV27 and J usage is TRBJ2-5; 8 nucleotides agree with TRBD1. This CDR3 has 18 amino acids. Germline lookup yields CDR1 MNHEY and CDR2 SMNVEV (reference sequence). J was trimmed by 1 base and V by 1 base; bases with no gene match: 11. The CDR3, as DNA: TGTGCCAGCAGTTTATGGGCCCCGATGACAGGGGTCCAAGAGACCCAGTACTTC. Amino acids: CASSLWAPMTGVQETQYF.

The J gene is TRBJ1-1, the V gene TRBV7-8; TRBD1 agrees at 8 bases. Per germline, CDR1 SGHVS and CDR2 FQNEAQ. V trimming: 0 bases; J trimming: 2 bases; junction bases outside the gene matches: 2. The CDR3 is 15 amino acids. Here the CDR3 DNA reads TGTGCCAGCAGCTTAGCCGACAGGGGCAACACTGAAGCTTTCTTT. As protein: CASSLADRGNTEAFF.

This chain joins TRBV9 and TRBJ1-6, with 8 bases matching TRBD1. The CDR3 covers 13 residues. V gave up 3 bases and J gave up 10 bases; unmatched junction bases: 3. Germline values: CDR1 SGDLS, CDR2 YYNGEE. This CDR3 reads CASSGRQGSPLHF. CDR3 DNA: TGTGCCAGCAGCGGCCGACAGGGGTCACCCCTCCACTTT.

This rearrangement joins TRBV7-9 to TRBJ2-2; TRBD1 is a possible D gene (5 bases). The CDR3 loop spans 15 amino acids. V was cut by 4 bases and J by 3 bases, with 12 bases left in between. CDR1 is SEHNR, CDR2 FQNEAQ, per germline (reference sequence). CDR3 sequence (DNA): TGTGCCAGCAGCTCTCCGATGGGGCACACCGGGGAGCTGTTTTTT. As protein: CASSSPMGHTGELFF.

This clone is medium-sized in the sample. The V call is TRBV27, the J call TRBJ2-7, with D perhaps TRBD1 (5 bases). This CDR3 contains 16 residues. The V end was cut by 6 bases, the J end by 4 bases, with 22 bases between. The germline V gene encodes CDR1 MNHEY and CDR2 SMNVEV (reference sequence). CDR3 nucleotides: TGTGCCAGCAGCCGAATCCCCAGGGCCTCAGCTTACGAGCAGTACTTC. This gives the protein CASSRIPRASAYEQYF.

The chain is built from TRBV5-5 and TRBJ2-3, with a tentative D call TRBD1 (5 bases). The length of the CDR3 is 13 residues. Between the trimmed V and J ends, which lost 2 bases and 3 bases, there was a span of 7 bases. From germline, CDR1 is SGHKS and CDR2 YYEKEE (reference sequence). CDR3: CASSFSGTDTQYF. CDR3 in DNA: TGTGCCAGCAGCTTTTCAGGGACAGATACGCAGTATTTT. Variable domain in full (rest from reference TRBV5-5 and TRBJ2-3): DAGVTQSPTHLIKTRGQQVTLRCSPISGHKSVSWYQQVLGQGPQFIFQYYEKEERGRGNFPDRFSARQFPNYSSELNVNALLLGDSALYLCASSFSGTDTQYFGPGTRLTVL.